The 27 T cell receptor beta chains given below trace back to one sample, sequenced in a study of blood T cells in healthy people across ages. For the second PCR, which ran for about 7 to 11 cycles, a sample-barcoded 5' primer and a J-beta primer mix were used. TCRdb ran MiXCR on the 5' RACE reads and lists one entry per CDR3 protein. The sample consists of 1,100,000 or so distinct CDR3 sequences, under 45% of them appearing once. The sample consisted of blood. The source is a woman in her fifties or sixties in good health.

This clonotype was counted between two and nine times. This chain joins TRBV9 and TRBJ2-2; a weak D match, TRBD2 (6 bases). CDR3 length: 15 residues. V was trimmed by 0 bases and J by 7 bases, leaving 13 bases between them. The germline CDR1 and CDR2 sequences are SGDLS and YYNGEE. The CDR3 bases are TGTGCCAGCAGCGTAGCCCTAGCGAGGAACGGGGAGCTGTTTTTT. As protein: CASSVALARNGELFF.

CDR3 nucleotides: TGTGCCAGCAGTCTTTTGCCGCGGGGATCCTCCTACGAGCAGTACTTC. Protein: CASSLLPRGSSYEQYF. J is TRBJ2-7 and V is TRBV27; possibly TRBD2 for D (6 bases). V shed 5 bases and J shed 0 bases, with 17 bases lying between them. Germline CDR1 is MNHEY and CDR2 is SMNVEV (reference sequence). There are 16 residues in the CDR3.

This sequence joins TRBV9 and TRBJ2-7; D is perhaps TRBD2 (5 bases). Germline CDR1 and CDR2: SGDLS and YYNGEE. The CDR3 is made up of 15 amino acids. V was clipped by 2 bases and J by 7 bases, with 19 bases between them. This CDR3 reads CASSVTAVSYNEQYF. CDR3 in DNA: TGTGCCAGCAGCGTCACAGCGGTCTCCTACAATGAGCAGTACTTC. Filled out from reference TRBV9 and TRBJ2-7, the complete variable domain reads DSGVTQTPKHLITATGQRVTLRCSPRSGDLSVYWYQQSLDQGLQFLIQYYNGEERAKGNILERFSAQQFPDLHSELNLSSLELGDSALYFCASSVTAVSYNEQYFGPGTRLTVT.

J is TRBJ1-1 and V is TRBV4-1, with TRBD1 matching over 9 bases. CDR3 length: 15 residues. CDR1 and CDR2 (germline): MGHRA, YSYEKL. The trim removed 6 bases at V and 4 bases at J, leaving 9 bases unmatched. The CDR3 region has the DNA TGCGCCAGCAGTGCCGGGACAGGGATAGGCACTGAAGCTTTCTTT. Protein sequence: CASSAGTGIGTEAFF.

This clonotype was detected only a few times. This sequence joins TRBV28 and TRBJ2-1, with 11 bases matching TRBD2. V was pared by 4 bases and J by 6 bases, with 8 bases of the junction left unmatched. Germline CDR1 is MDHEN and CDR2 is SYDVKM. CDR3 length: 16 amino acids. The CDR3 reads CASSSPRLAGSNEQFF. The CDR3 DNA sequence: TGTGCCAGCAGTTCCCCACGACTAGCGGGATCCAATGAGCAGTTCTTC.

The chain has TRBV9 and TRBJ2-3, with D possibly being TRBD2 (5 bases). Trimming took 5 bases from V and 3 from J, leaving 16 bases between them. The CDR3 is made up of 15 amino acids. CDR1 is SGDLS, CDR2 YYNGEE, per germline. For the CDR3, the DNA is TGTGCCAGCAGAGCAAACGGGCTAGCAACAGATACGCAGTATTTT. Translation: CASRANGLATDTQYF.

The J gene is TRBJ1-2, the V gene TRBV20-1; D unresolved. CDR3 size: 13 residues. The V gene lost 6 bases and the J gene lost 4 bases, with 15 bases spanning the gap. CDR1 and CDR2 (germline): DFQATT, SNEGSKA (reference sequence). CDR3 protein: CSAGPTSFYGYTF. As DNA, the CDR3 is TGCAGTGCCGGACCCACCTCCTTCTATGGCTACACCTTC.

The chain has TRBV20-1 and TRBJ2-3; TRBD1 matches 9 bases. The CDR3 extends over 15 amino acids. Looked up from germline, CDR1 is DFQATT and CDR2 is SNEGSKA (reference sequence). V dropped 5 bases and J dropped 0; count of bases not matched to a gene: 6. CDR3 amino acids: CSAPPGTGSTDTQYF. The CDR3, as DNA: TGCAGTGCTCCCCCCGGGACAGGGAGCACAGATACGCAGTATTTT.

Remarks on this clonotype: The junction does not match germline at one end; this may be a read error. CDR3 loop: CASSQEGSGGTEAFF. As DNA, the CDR3 is TGCGCCAGCAGCCAAGAGGGTTCAGGGGGCACTGAAGCTTTCTTT. The chain links TRBV11-1 to TRBJ1-1; 7 nucleotides align to TRBD1. The CDR3 is made up of 15 amino acids. Germline values: CDR1 SGHAT, CDR2 FQDESV (reference sequence).

This rearrangement joins TRBV15 to TRBJ2-3; D possibly corresponds to TRBD2 (5 bases). From germline, CDR1 is LNHNV and CDR2 YYDKDF (reference sequence). The CDR3 is made up of 15 amino acids. Between the trimmed V and J ends, which lost 1 base and 3 bases, there was a span of 11 bases. The CDR3: CATSRAVGRTDTQYF. For the CDR3, the DNA is TGTGCCACCAGCAGAGCGGTTGGGAGAACAGATACGCAGTATTTT.

This clonotype was seen only a few times. This chain joins TRBV29-1 and TRBJ1-2; 8 bases map to TRBD1. The CDR3 extends over 14 amino acids. Germline trimming cut 7 bases from V and 8 bases from J; bases unmatched to any gene: 15. Germline CDR1 SQVTM, CDR2 ANQGSEA. CDR3 amino acids: CSGATEDREDGYTF. In nucleotides, the CDR3 is TGCAGCGGCGCGACCGAGGACAGGGAGGACGGCTACACCTTC. The full variable domain, in which reference TRBV29-1 and TRBJ1-2 provide the parts outside the CDR3, is SAVISQKPSRDICQRGTSLTIQCQVDSQVTMMFWYRQQPGQSLTLIATANQGSEATYESGFVIDKFPISRPNLTFSTLTVSNMSPEDSSIYLCSGATEDREDGYTFGSGTRLTVV.

This clonotype appeared a few times. V usage is TRBV10-3 and J usage is TRBJ2-7; unclear D gene. The CDR3 spans 15 residues. The germline V and J ends were trimmed by 0 bases and 2 bases, with 11 bases remaining between them. Germline CDR1 ENHRY, CDR2 SYGVKD. The CDR3 sequence is CAISESPGGPYEQYF. The CDR3 nucleotides read TGTGCCATCAGTGAGTCTCCAGGCGGCCCCTACGAGCAGTACTTC.

This clonotype was observed a few times. The chain recombines TRBV27 with TRBJ2-4; 8 bases align to TRBD2. The J call is doubtful: the DNA matches TRBJ2-7 better. The CDR3 contains 14 residues. Germline values: CDR1 MNHEY, CDR2 SMNVEV (reference sequence). The DNA of the CDR3 is TGTGCCAGCAGTTCCGGCGGGAGGAGGTACGAGCAGTACTTC. Translation: CASSSGGRRYEQYF.

This clonotype was observed a handful of times. The chain is built from TRBV7-9 and TRBJ2-1; D perhaps matches TRBD2 (5 bases). Germline CDR1 reads SEHNR; CDR2 reads FQNEAQ (reference sequence). The CDR3 contains 16 residues. V lost 2 bases, J lost 10 bases, and 21 bases lay in between. The CDR3 DNA follows: TGTGCCAGCAGCTTACCAGCGGAACCCCACATAAGGGAGCAGTTCTTC. Translating gives CASSLPAEPHIREQFF.

This clonotype was recorded a few times. The chain employs TRBV20-1 and TRBJ2-3; the D gene is possibly TRBD2 (6 bases). Trimming stripped 2 bases from V and 4 bases from J, with 10 bases between. The germline CDR1 and CDR2 sequences are DFQATT and SNEGSKA (reference sequence). This CDR3 region has 13 residues. The chain's CDR3 is CSARLGLPDTQYF. CDR3 nucleotides: TGCAGTGCTAGACTGGGACTGCCAGATACGCAGTATTTT.

Only a few counts were recorded for this clonotype. As DNA, the CDR3 is TGTGCCAGCAGTTTAGTTGGGGTTGGGACAGATACGCAGTATTTT. Amino acids: CASSLVGVGTDTQYF. V usage is TRBV27 and J usage is TRBJ2-3; D is unresolved. Germline assignment: CDR1 MNHEY and CDR2 SMNVEV (reference sequence). The CDR3 sequence is 15 residues long. The germline V and J ends were trimmed by 2 bases and 3 bases, with 12 bases remaining between them.

V usage is TRBV12-5 and J usage is TRBJ2-3; no reliable D call. The CDR3 totals 15 residues. Germline V CDR1 and CDR2: LGHNT, FRNRAP. V gave up 4 bases and J gave up 4 bases, with 15 bases separating them. The CDR3 sequence is CASGSGNLGADTQYF. In DNA form, the CDR3 reads TGTGCTAGTGGTTCCGGAAACCTTGGGGCAGATACGCAGTATTTT.

This chain connects TRBV2 to TRBJ1-2, with D possibly matching TRBD1 (5 bases). Trimming removed 8 bases from V and 13 bases from J, with 14 bases in between. The CDR3 loop spans 10 amino acids. The germline V gene has CDR1 SNHLY and CDR2 FYNNEI. The DNA for the CDR3 is TGTGCCAGCTTGCTAGGGGCTTGCACCTTC. Translating gives CASLLGACTF.

The rearrangement uses TRBV6-5 and TRBJ2-7; 9 bases align to TRBD2. The CDR3 loop spans 15 amino acids. Germline V lookup: CDR1 MNHEY, CDR2 SVGAGI. The trim removed 7 bases at V and 2 bases at J, leaving 9 bases unmatched. The CDR3 coding sequence is TGTGCCAGCAAAACGGGGCTAGCGGGGACCTACGAGCAGTACTTC. Its translation: CASKTGLAGTYEQYF.

V is TRBV3-1 and J is TRBJ2-7, with a possible D match to TRBD2 (6 bases). V lost 1 base and J lost 5, with 15 bases in between. The CDR3 consists of 15 residues. Germline V gives CDR1 LGHDT, CDR2 YNNKEL (reference sequence). The CDR3 DNA follows: TGTGCCAGCAGCCAAGGGTATCTAGCGCTCGACGAGCAGTACTTC. This sequence encodes CASSQGYLALDEQYF.

V is TRBV10-3 and J is TRBJ2-4, with 8 bases that match TRBD1. The J call is in doubt because the DNA end fits TRBJ2-7 better. Germline V gene lookup returns CDR1 ENHRY and CDR2 SYGVKD. The CDR3 length is 15 residues. The CDR3 is CAISGSRTGSYEQYF. CDR3 in DNA: TGTGCCATCAGTGGGTCAAGGACAGGGTCCTACGAGCAGTACTTC.

The chain recombines TRBV15 with TRBJ2-1; the match to TRBD1 covers 9 bases. Germline V gene data show CDR1 as LNHNV and CDR2 as YYDKDF (reference sequence). Trimming at V came to 4 bases and at J to 7 bases, leaving 8 bases not matched to a gene. The CDR3 has 15 amino acids. The CDR3 DNA is TGTGCCACCAGCAAGGACAGGGGATTAGGGAATGAGCAGTTCTTC. Amino acids: CATSKDRGLGNEQFF.

The table lists this clonotype with a few counts. The rearrangement uses TRBV9 and TRBJ2-7; D is tentatively TRBD1 or TRBD2 (5 bases each). This CDR3 has 15 amino acids. Germline V CDR1 and CDR2: SGDLS, YYNGEE. V lost 3 bases and J lost 4, with 17 bases in between. In DNA, the CDR3 is TGTGCCAGCAGCGCCGAAGGGGACCTCGGGTACGAGCAGTACTTC. Encoded protein: CASSAEGDLGYEQYF.

The chain uses TRBV20-1 and TRBJ1-1; unclear D gene. The V and J ends lost 5 bases and 2 bases respectively, with 15 bases between them. The CDR3 is made up of 14 amino acids. Per the germline V gene, CDR1 is DFQATT and CDR2 is SNEGSKA (reference sequence). Here the CDR3 DNA reads TGCAGTGCTCCTATCCCCGTGGGAAACACTGAAGCTTTCTTT. It yields the protein CSAPIPVGNTEAFF.

Points on this clonotype: Its ends do not fully match the called genes, so a read error is possible. The J gene is TRBJ1-2, the V gene TRBV10-3; D is possibly TRBD1 (6 bases). This CDR3 contains 14 residues. Germline V gene data show CDR1 as ENHRY and CDR2 as SYGVKD. Here the CDR3 reads CVISPQGSNYGYTF. The CDR3 region has the DNA TGTGTCATCAGTCCACAGGGCTCTAACTATGGCTACACCTTC.

The gene calls are TRBV20-1 and TRBJ2-7, with 7 bases matching TRBD1. Trimming at V came to 6 bases and at J to 1 base, leaving 21 bases not matched to a gene. Germline CDR1 and CDR2: DFQATT and SNEGSKA (reference sequence). This CDR3 region has 18 residues. DNA for the CDR3: TGCAGTGCCTCACCAACCGAATTCACCGGGACAGCATCCTACGAGCAGTACTTC. Its protein product is CSASPTEFTGTASYEQYF.

The J gene is TRBJ2-1, the V gene TRBV27; D remains ambiguous. The CDR3 extends over 14 amino acids. Germline lookup yields CDR1 MNHEY and CDR2 SMNVEV (reference sequence). Trimming removed 8 bases at V and 5 bases at J, with 16 bases between. The CDR3 loop reads CASSQISGNNEQFF. The CDR3 bases are TGTGCCAGCTCTCAAATTAGTGGGAACAATGAGCAGTTCTTC.